These T cell receptor beta chains were read from a single sample in a study of cytotoxic CD8 clonotypes in ibrutinib-treated CLL. The table came from immunoSEQ multiplex PCR; TCRdb's copy has only in-frame clones and leaves some out. The sample has approximately 350,000 clones; roughly 71% are singletons. This material consisted of PBMCs, taken after 36 months of ibrutinib treatment. These receptors were taken from a human donor with chronic lymphocytic leukemia. CDR3s include the opening cysteine and the closing phenylalanine or tryptophan. Clone size appears in some rows only: once, few, many, or a class for an expanded clone.

v_call: TRBV10-1; clone_size: few; cdr3_length: 12; cdr3_aa: CASSESGGPQHF
v_call: TRBV2; clone_size: once; cdr3_length: 19; cdr3_aa: CASSGLAGAVVLWHNEQFF
v_call: TRBV10-2; clone_size: NA; cdr3_length: 15; cdr3_aa: CASKRDLRGQETQYF
v_call: TRBV5-6; clone_size: NA; cdr3_length: 13; cdr3_aa: CASSLGRAYVQYF
v_call: TRBV9; clone_size: NA; cdr3_length: 13; cdr3_aa: CASSAGTPYEQYF
v_call: TRBV19; clone_size: once; cdr3_length: 18; cdr3_aa: CAERRPGTPGSYNSPLHF
v_call: TRBV5-6; clone_size: NA; cdr3_length: 15; cdr3_aa: CASRGTSGVPYEQYF
v_call: TRBV7-8; clone_size: NA; cdr3_length: 16; cdr3_aa: CASSQGIAGPPYEQYF
v_call: TRBV29-1; clone_size: NA; cdr3_length: 11; cdr3_aa: CSVSWGYEQYF
v_call: TRBV15; clone_size: NA; cdr3_length: 16; cdr3_aa: CATSRERDRVSDTQYF
v_call: TRBV5-1; clone_size: once; cdr3_length: 14; cdr3_aa: CASSLAGGNNEQFF
v_call: TRBV2; clone_size: few; cdr3_length: 13; cdr3_aa: CASCRRGSDTQYF
v_call: TRBV19; clone_size: NA; cdr3_length: 13; cdr3_aa: CATGTGGAYEQYF
v_call: TRBV10-3; clone_size: NA; cdr3_length: 12; cdr3_aa: CAIRGRSYEQYF
v_call: TRBV5-4; clone_size: NA; cdr3_length: 15; cdr3_aa: CASSSWGRVNTEAFF
v_call: TRBV2; clone_size: few; cdr3_length: 17; cdr3_aa: CASRRGLAGGPYNEQFF
v_call: TRBV4-1; clone_size: NA; cdr3_length: 14; cdr3_aa: CASSQRTGTYGYTF
v_call: TRBV19; clone_size: NA; cdr3_length: 13; cdr3_aa: CAAGRRGSYEQYF
v_call: TRBV5-4; clone_size: NA; cdr3_length: 13; cdr3_aa: CASSFSPSYEQYF
v_call: TRBV6-6; clone_size: NA; cdr3_length: 14; cdr3_aa: CASSYKGDSTEAFF